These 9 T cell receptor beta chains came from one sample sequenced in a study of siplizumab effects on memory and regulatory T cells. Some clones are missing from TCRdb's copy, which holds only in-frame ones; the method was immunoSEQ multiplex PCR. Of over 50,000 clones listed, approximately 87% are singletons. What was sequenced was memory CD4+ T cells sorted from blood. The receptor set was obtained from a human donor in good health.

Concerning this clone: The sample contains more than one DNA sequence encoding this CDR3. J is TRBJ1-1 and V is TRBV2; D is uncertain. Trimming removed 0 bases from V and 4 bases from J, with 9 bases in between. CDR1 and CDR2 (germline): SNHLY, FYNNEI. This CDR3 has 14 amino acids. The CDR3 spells CASSEAGRGTEAFF. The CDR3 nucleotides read TGTGCCAGCAGTGAAGCGGGCCGGGGCACTGAAGCTTTCTTT.

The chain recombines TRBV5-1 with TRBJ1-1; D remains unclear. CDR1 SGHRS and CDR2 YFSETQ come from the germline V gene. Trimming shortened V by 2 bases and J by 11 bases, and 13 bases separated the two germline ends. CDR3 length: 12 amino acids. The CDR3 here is CASSFSSDKAFF. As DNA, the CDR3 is TGCGCCAGCAGCTTTTCTTCCGATAAGGCTTTCTTT. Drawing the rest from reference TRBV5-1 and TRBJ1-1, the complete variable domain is KAGVTQTPRYLIKTRGQQVTLSCSPISGHRSVSWYQQTPGQGLQFLFEYFSETQRNKGNFPGRFSGRQFSNSRSEMNVSTLELGDSALYLCASSFSSDKAFFGQGTRLTVV.

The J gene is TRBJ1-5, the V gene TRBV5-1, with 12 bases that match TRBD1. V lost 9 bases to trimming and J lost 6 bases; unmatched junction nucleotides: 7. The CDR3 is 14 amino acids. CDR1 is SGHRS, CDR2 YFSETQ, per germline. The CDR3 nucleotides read TGCGCCATTAGAGGGACAGGGGGCCGTCAGCCCCAGCATTTT. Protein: CAIRGTGGRQPQHF.

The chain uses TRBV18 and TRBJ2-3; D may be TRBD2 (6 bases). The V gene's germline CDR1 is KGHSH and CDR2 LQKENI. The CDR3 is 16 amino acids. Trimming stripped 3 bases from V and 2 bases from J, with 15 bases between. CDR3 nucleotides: TGTGCCAGCTCACCCGGAAAGCGGGCGCCCACAGATACGCAGTATTTT. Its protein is CASSPGKRAPTDTQYF. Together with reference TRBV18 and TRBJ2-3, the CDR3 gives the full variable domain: NAGVMQNPRHLVRRRGQEARLRCSPMKGHSHVYWYRQLPEEGLKFMVYLQKENIIDESGMPKERFSAEFPKEGPSILRIQQVVRGDSAAYFCASSPGKRAPTDTQYFGPGTRLTVL.

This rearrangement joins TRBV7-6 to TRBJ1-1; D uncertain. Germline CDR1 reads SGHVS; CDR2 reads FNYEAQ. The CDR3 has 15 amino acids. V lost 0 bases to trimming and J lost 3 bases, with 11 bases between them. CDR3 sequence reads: CASSLAVGGYTEAFF. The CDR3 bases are TGTGCCAGCAGCTTAGCGGTGGGCGGTTACACTGAAGCTTTCTTT.

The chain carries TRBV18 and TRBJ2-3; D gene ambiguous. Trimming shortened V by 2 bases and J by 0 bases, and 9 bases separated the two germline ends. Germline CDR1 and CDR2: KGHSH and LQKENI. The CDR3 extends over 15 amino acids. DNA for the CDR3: TGTGCCAGCTCACCAATTTTAGCTAGCACAGATACGCAGTATTTT. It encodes CASSPILASTDTQYF.

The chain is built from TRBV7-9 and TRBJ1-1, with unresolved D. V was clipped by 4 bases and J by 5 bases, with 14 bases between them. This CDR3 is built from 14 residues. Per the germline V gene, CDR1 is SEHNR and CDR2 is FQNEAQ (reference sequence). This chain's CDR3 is CASSSLEGGTEAFF. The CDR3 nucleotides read TGTGCCAGCAGCTCTCTGGAGGGTGGGACTGAAGCTTTCTTT.

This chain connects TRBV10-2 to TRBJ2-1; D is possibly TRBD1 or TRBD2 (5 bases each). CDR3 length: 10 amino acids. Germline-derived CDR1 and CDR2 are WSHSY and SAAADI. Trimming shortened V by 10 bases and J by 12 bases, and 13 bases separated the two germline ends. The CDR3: CATSGTWQFF. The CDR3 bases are TGCGCCACCTCAGGGACGTGGCAGTTCTTC.

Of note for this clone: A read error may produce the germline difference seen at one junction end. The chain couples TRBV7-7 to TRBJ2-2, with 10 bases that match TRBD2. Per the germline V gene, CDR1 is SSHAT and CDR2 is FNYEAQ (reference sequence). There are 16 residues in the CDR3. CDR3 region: CASSQTSGMNTGELFF. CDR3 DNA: TGTGCTAGCAGCCAAACTAGCGGGATGAACACCGGGGAGCTGTTTTTT.